This T cell receptor (beta chain) was documented in a study of blood T cell repertoires in COVID-19. Study in general: The study drew acute and convalescent COVID-19 samples from the United States, Italy and Spain.

Participant age was about 18 to 89 years, and participants resided in about two dozen US areas. Resolution of symptoms, clearance, or two negative PCRs was present in recovered Cohort 3 donors. Original analysis: Amplified reference gene primers provided the basis for estimating nucleated cell counts. Data came from immunoSEQ multiplex PCR; TCRdb stores just in-frame clones and leaves some out. V and J calls and clone size come straight from that table; D and trimming were deduced from the DNA. The sample includes about 440,000 clones, around 90% of them seen just once. This clonotype originated in a man aged 18 to 29 who had recovered from COVID-19. Sequences were obtained from PBMCs or T cells enriched from blood (not recorded which).

The CDR3 coding sequence is TGTGCCAGCAGCCGAATCCCGCGGGGATACTACAATGAGCAGTTCTTC. Encoded protein: CASSRIPRGYYNEQFF. V gene TRBV14 combines with J gene TRBJ2-1; a possible D gene is TRBD2 (6 bases). The ends were cut back, 4 bases at V and 3 bases at J, with 16 bases in the middle. Germline CDR1 SGHDN, CDR2 FVKESK. CDR3 length: 16 residues.